This TCR beta chain was sequenced during a study of T cell responses to AZD1222 COVID-19 vaccine. Study observations and caveats: Mostly white British, mostly female donors; authors suggested clonal diversity may be underestimated. The study reported that nearly half of spike-specific TCRs target unmutated variant regions. Repertoires were obtained only post-peak T cell response.

Concerning this clone itself: Its antigen is unknown.

Per germline, CDR1 MDHEN and CDR2 SYDVKM. The length of the CDR3 is 20 residues. V lost 5 bases to trimming and J lost 4 bases; unmatched junction nucleotides: 22. Some second doses came at about 4 weeks and others at about 12 weeks; these were pooled. TCRdb's copy holds only in-frame clones and misses some; the assay was immunoSEQ multiplex PCR. The sample lists about 120,000 clones; around 92% were seen once. The rearrangement joins TRBV28 to TRBJ2-1; TRBD2 matches 8 bases. The specimen was peripheral blood, collected 28 days after the second AZD1222 dose. The TCR sequence derives from an adult who received the AZD1222 COVID-19 vaccine. The CDR3 DNA reads TGTGCCAGCAGTACTCGTCGGGGTGGGGAAGCCGGGACTAGGTACAATGAGCAGTTCTTC. Translation: CASSTRRGGEAGTRYNEQFF.